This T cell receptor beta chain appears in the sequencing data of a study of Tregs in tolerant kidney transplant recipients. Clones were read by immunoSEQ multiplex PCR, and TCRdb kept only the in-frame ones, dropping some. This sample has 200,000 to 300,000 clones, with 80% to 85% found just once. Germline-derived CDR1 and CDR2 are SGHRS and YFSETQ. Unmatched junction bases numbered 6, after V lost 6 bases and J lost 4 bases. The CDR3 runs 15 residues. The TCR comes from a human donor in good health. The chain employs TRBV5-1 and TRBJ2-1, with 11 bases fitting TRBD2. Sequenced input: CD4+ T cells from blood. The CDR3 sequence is CASTPLAGGYNEQFF. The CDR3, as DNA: TGCGCCAGCACCCCTCTAGCGGGGGGATACAATGAGCAGTTCTTC. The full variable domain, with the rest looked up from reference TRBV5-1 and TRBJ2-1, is KAGVTQTPRYLIKTRGQQVTLSCSPISGHRSVSWYQQTPGQGLQFLFEYFSETQRNKGNFPGRFSGRQFSNSRSEMNVSTLELGDSALYLCASTPLAGGYNEQFFGPGTRLTVL.